This T cell receptor beta chain was captured in a study of cytomegalovirus exposure and HLA in healthy donors. Profiled with immunoSEQ multiplex PCR; TCRdb holds only in-frame clones, not every one. The sample contains hundreds of thousands of clones, 86% of which appear only once. The V gene lost 3 bases and the J gene lost 5 bases, with 13 bases spanning the gap. CDR3 length: 14 amino acids. Germline loops: CDR1 LNHDA, CDR2 SQIVND (reference sequence). The TCR was taken from a woman aged 18-29 years in good health and CMV-seronegative. Sequencing input: PBMCs. The chain carries TRBV19 and TRBJ1-1; D is uncertain. The CDR3 DNA is TGTGCCAGTAGTATTGTGCGGGATGGGACTGAAGCTTTCTTT. Translation: CASSIVRDGTEAFF.